This T cell receptor (beta chain) comes out of a study of cytomegalovirus exposure and HLA in healthy donors (dated by TCRdb to the late 2010s). Describing the broader study: According to an earlier analysis of several hundred of the donors, about 179 million T cells yielded 117 million unique TCR beta sequences and approximately 300 Gb of sequence data. Approximately 310 gigabases of sequencing data and 80 million or so unique TCR sequences were included in an early release covering under 650 HLA-typed donors. The genetic ancestry cluster associated with self-reported Caucasian donors included around four fifths of the 300 to 450 genotyped donors. The study aimed to test whether cataloging public T cell receptors could reveal signatures of past pathogen exposure. The study used immunosequencing to profile the T cell repertoires of approximately 650 subjects and linked those repertoires to cytomegalovirus serostatus. Along with the roughly 670-subject first cohort, a separate validation cohort of approximately 110 different subjects was used. To predict cytomegalovirus infection status, the study combined high-throughput TCR immunosequencing, statistical association of individual TCRs with disease status, and machine learning. A later analysis re-analyzed previously published TCR beta repertoires from roughly 600 donors and added high-resolution HLA genotyping to study TCR occurrence patterns. Rather than using new phenotypic data, the later analysis identified candidate immune exposures from TCR beta sequences and from how often those sequences occurred across donors. An earlier analysis of approximately 580 of the donors used high-throughput TCR beta sequencing to judge whether each TCR beta V gene segment behaved as functional or pseudogenic. Donor age, sex, ethnicity and CMV serostatus were compiled together with the repertoire data. In a later genetic analysis, genome-wide SNP genotypes for about 55% of the 666 donors were used, and that subset was treated as a discovery cohort. Every discovery cohort repertoire had been produced on one sequencing platform. HLA typing covered class I and class II loci at four-digit resolution. Typing coverage differed by locus: A, B, C, DRB1 and DQB1 were typed in roughly 620-640 donors, DQA1 in 500 to 550, DPA1 in 600 to 610, and DPB1 in 472. Four to six DR-DQ haplotypes were handled as single units for association and clustering, since linkage in the cohort was strong. On average, around 230,000 unique TCR beta nucleotide sequences were sequenced per donor among more than 350 genotyped donors of the cohort, with roughly 18% of those sequences being non-productive. The investigation overall reported the following: A total of some 180 TCR beta chains were listed by the study as associated with cytomegalovirus. The classifier was reported to diagnose cytomegalovirus status with high specificity and sensitivity in both the original cohort and the validation cohort. At a false discovery rate of 0.05, a later analysis linked some 17,000 TCR beta sequences to specific HLA alleles. While some public TCRs were present in many individuals, most TCR sequences turned up only very rarely across donors. In this cohort, only TCR beta chains were sequenced, and detectable features were limited by the absence of alpha or paired-chain data. Compared with the roughly 670-donor mean, donors in an Asian-associated ancestry cluster had fewer N-insertions in productive TCRs, according to a later genetic analysis. A later genetic analysis associated a missense DCLRE1C variant with V-gene and J-gene trimming of TCR beta chains, and an independent cohort replicated the association. An earlier analysis of around 500 of the donors showed that most TCR beta V segments appeared in productive rearrangements either about 87% or about 30% of the time, which broadly matched IMGT annotations. Several of the top co-occurrence clusters appeared to be linked to parvovirus B19, influenza, CMV and Epstein-Barr virus, according to a later analysis. According to a later analysis, most CMV-associated TCR beta chains appeared to be HLA-restricted, and the HLA associations seemed to be driven largely by CMV exposure. In a later analysis, TCR association rates were found to vary across HLA loci, with the most associated TCRs seen for DRB1 alleles and the fewest for HLA-C alleles. Correlated functional status among segregating V segments might be attributable to linkage disequilibrium, but an unknown experimental factor could not be ruled out. Compared with equally common non-associated chains, HLA-associated TCR beta chains in a later analysis were more clonally expanded and had lower generation probabilities. A group of highly shared sequence variants was considered likely to be a technical artifact of the sequencing pipeline. A further reported finding was that TCR beta sequences accurately predicted the HLA-A and HLA-B alleles for most subjects in the first cohort. Because some donors lacked HLA typing at each locus, the association tests relied only on the typed subset. The authors suggested that the approach could potentially be extended to other disease states and immunological phenotypes. The earlier analysis of about 600 of the donors excluded over 15 rarely observed V segments, including chromosome 9 orphons, because counts were too low. The only immune exposure information available for the cohort was CMV serostatus. The presence/absence analyses assumed that sequencing depth was roughly uniform across donors, and that assumption may not be true. A few of the identified cytomegalovirus-associated TCR beta chains were confirmed in vitro to be specific for cytomegalovirus antigens. Some IMGT-functional V segments, including TRBV6-2 and TRBV6-3, could not be told apart with the 87-base-pair reads, so those segments were excluded. Strong co-occurrence of HLA alleles, especially DR and DQ, made assigning TCR associations to individual alleles difficult.

The cohort was made up of roughly 670 healthy bone marrow donors. All cohort members were sampled while nominally healthy, although unrecorded immune exposures were likely present. The donor was CMV seronegative and belonged to the group of roughly 330 seronegative cohort members. A peripheral blood sample was collected from each donor, and TCR beta sequencing was performed on peripheral blood mononuclear cells. The Qiagen DNeasy Blood Extraction Kit was used to extract genomic DNA from the blood cell samples. With regard to this clone: The antigen this receptor binds is unknown. No base quality information exists; no much larger clone differs at one position.

Libraries were prepared through the immunoSEQ multiplex PCR assay. A mixture of 60 forward primers for TCR Vbeta segments and 13 reverse primers for TCR Jbeta segments was used in the multiplex PCR. Amplification of the CDR3 region of rearranged TCR beta genes was performed with a multiplex PCR assay on genomic DNA. The amplified TCR beta libraries were sequenced on the Illumina HiSeq System as 87-base-pair reads. The original methods were these. A later analysis counted approximately 84 million unique TCR beta chains across the 670 or so repertoires, and roughly 9.9 million of these chains were shared by at least two donors. A nearest-neighbor algorithm error-corrected the raw reads and collapsed the reads into unique sequences, merging closely related sequences to remove PCR and sequencing errors. V, D and J gene segments were assigned by aligning CDR3 sequences to IMGT reference sequences. For a sequence to be retained, at least a six-nucleotide match to both a V gene segment and a J gene segment was required. A rearrangement was called productive if the CDR3 had no stop codons and remained in frame with V and J, and every other rearrangement was called non-productive. Following IMGT convention, CDR3 was defined as the stretch from the second conserved V-encoded cysteine to the conserved J-encoded phenylalanine. Sequences without an unambiguous match to a single V gene segment were excluded from the earlier analysis of 450 to 750 of the donors. An earlier analysis of a few hundred of the donors called V segments functional above 56.7% productive rearrangements and segregating when the between-donor standard deviation exceeded 5%. To diagnose cytomegalovirus status from the catalog of TCR beta chain sequences, a statistical classification framework was built. In a later analysis, V and J genes were assigned by comparing TCR nucleotide sequences against IMGT/GENE-DB human TR gene sequences. In a later analysis, CDR3 sequences and most-parsimonious VDJ recombination scenarios were assigned using the TCRdist pipeline. A later analysis defined each TCR beta chain by its CDR3 amino acid sequence plus V-gene family, and excluded reads lacking a unique V-gene family. In a later analysis, fewer than 650 highly shared, low-generation-probability nucleotide sequences were removed to address suspected cross-contamination and a sequencing artifact. In a later analysis, a clonal expansion index was calculated for each public chain from normalized within-repertoire ranks of inferred template counts. In a later analysis, generation probabilities were computed with a VDJ recombination model fitted to out-of-frame rearrangements, and the resulting probabilities were checked against IGoR. Hypergeometric tests were used in a later analysis to score TCR-TCR, TCR-HLA and TCR-CMV co-occurrence, with a repertoire-size bias correction applied to the TCR pairs. To estimate false discovery rates, a later analysis permuted the HLA or CMV assignments 20 times. In a later analysis, co-occurring TCRs were grouped with DBSCAN, and TCRdist sequence similarity was added when clustering was performed within HLA-allele-positive subsets. For co-occurrence clustering, repertoires with fewer than 30,000 or more than 120,000 public chains were excluded, along with roughly five repertoires with anomalous nucleotide sharing. This immuneACCESS table, as held by TCRdb, lists in-frame sequences with V and J called but not all clones. Of the missing ones, under half trace to an unresolved V gene in checked studies; the others have no known cause. V, J and clone size reflect that table, while D and trimming were determined from the DNA. The sample profile shows some 140,000 clones; 70% to 80% of them were found once. About 3% of the sample goes to the ten largest clones.

Based on the germline V gene, the CDR1 and CDR2 sequences are LGHNA and YSLEER. Reading from cysteine to phenylalanine, the CDR3 counts 14 amino acids. Just CDR3 DNA is preserved here, 42 bases in frame from base 1. The junction shows trimming of 0 bases on V and 8 bases on J, plus 11 bases between the germline ends. Sample: PBMCs. The rearrangement joined TRBV4-3 to TRBJ2-4, with the D gene not confidently named. The receptor was derived from a female donor in good health and CMV-seronegative. The CDR3: CASSQDAGDDIQYF. The nucleotides are TGCGCCAGCAGCCAAGATGCCGGAGATGACATTCAGTACTTC.